This TCR beta chain was retrieved from a study of blood T cell repertoires in COVID-19. Turning to the study itself: Both acute and convalescent COVID-19 samples were obtained from the United States, Italy and Spain. The cDNA or gDNA used as material had been derived from T cells, B-cell-depleted T cells, or PBMCs.

This CDR3 has 18 amino acids. Per the authors' pipeline: Using reference gene primer amplification, nucleated cell counts were estimated. TCRdb keeps only in-frame clones here, not all; method: immunoSEQ multiplex PCR. The V and J calls and clone size were taken over from that table, and D and trimming were inferred from the DNA. The repertoire consists of more than 150,000 clones, with 80% to 90% occurring once and the leading ten covering around 10%. The Seattle patients joined while their infection was active and were tracked longitudinally afterward. The TCR originated in a woman older than 75 with COVID-19, enrolled during active disease. Sequences were obtained from peripheral blood. The chain employs TRBV7-5 and TRBJ1-2; the table assigns TRBD1, which was not confirmed against the DNA. TRBV7-5 is labeled a pseudogene. The DNA for the CDR3 is TGTGTCAGAAGCTTAGTCCTGGTCGGCAGGGGGCGAATCTATGGCTACACCTTC. It translates to CVRSLVLVGRGRIYGYTF.